This T cell receptor beta chain was identified during a study of cytomegalovirus exposure and HLA in healthy donors. Study results and caveats: Reportedly, a later analysis found an Asian-associated ancestry cluster had fewer N-insertions than the roughly 700-donor mean.

About this clone itself: Its antigen is unidentified.

The CDR3 loop spans 19 amino acids. Losses at the gene ends were 5 bases for V and 0 bases for J; bases not matched to a gene: 12. Germline CDR1 is SGHTA and CDR2 is FQGTGA. The PCR was carried out with 60 Vbeta primers and 13 Jbeta primers. Under the authors' procedure: Around 83 million unique TCR beta chains, roughly 10 million shared, were counted in a later analysis. This table comes from immunoSEQ multiplex PCR, and its TCRdb copy is limited to in-frame clones, with some not included. V, J and clone size are those of that table, while D and trimming were read from the DNA. The data hold some 130,000 clones, with roughly 78% observed a single time. Unrecorded immune exposure was likely among donors, who were nominally healthy when sampled.

The sequenced sample consisted of PBMCs. The rearrangement links TRBV7-3 to TRBJ2-1; 11 positions agree with TRBD2. The receptor comes from a man in his thirties or forties in good health. The CDR3 DNA sequence: TGTGCCAGCAGCCCCGCCAGAGGCCTAGCGGGGGGCTCCTACAATGAGCAGTTCTTC. It encodes CASSPARGLAGGSYNEQFF.